The 2 T cell receptor beta chains reported below all come from one sample, sequenced in a study of cytotoxic CD8 clonotypes in ibrutinib-treated CLL. Profiled with immunoSEQ multiplex PCR; TCRdb holds only in-frame clones, not every one. This sample yields around 92,000 clones, of which roughly three quarters are seen a single time; around 23% belongs to the top ten. The sample was PBMCs, taken after 24 months of ibrutinib treatment. Receptors were obtained from a human donor with chronic lymphocytic leukemia.

V is TRBV5-4 and J is TRBJ1-2; possible D gene TRBD1, 5 bases. CDR3 length: 14 residues. V lost 4 bases to trimming and J lost 1 base, with 11 bases between them. Germline values: CDR1 SGHNT, CDR2 YYREEE (reference sequence). The CDR3 sequence: CASSRTTINYGYTF. The CDR3 nucleotides read TGTGCCAGCAGCAGGACAACAATTAACTATGGCTACACCTTC.

The chain links TRBV18 to TRBJ1-1; a possible D gene is TRBD1 (5 bases). Trimming cost V 1 base and J 6 bases, with 15 bases left between them. CDR3 length: 15 amino acids. The germline V gene has CDR1 KGHSH and CDR2 LQKENI. CDR3 amino acids: CASSPQQTRDAEAFF. CDR3 in DNA: TGTGCCAGCTCACCACAACAAACGCGGGACGCTGAAGCTTTCTTT.